A selection of T cell receptor beta chains follows, all from one sample in a study of cytomegalovirus exposure and HLA in healthy donors. TCRdb's copy holds only in-frame clones and misses some; the assay was immunoSEQ multiplex PCR. The sample lists 84,000 or so clones; around four fifths were seen once. The sample consisted of PBMCs. Every receptor here comes from a boy under 18 in good health and CMV-seronegative. Both conserved end residues are part of each CDR3. The order of the fields is D gene, J gene, V gene, clone size, CDR3 length, CDR3 protein, CDR3 DNA. D genes are given only for firm matches. Only some rows state a clone size, as once, few, many or a class for expanded clones.

TRBD1 | TRBJ1-5 | TRBV27 | . | 14 | CASSRTGEGQPQHF | TGTGCCAGCAGTCGGACAGGGGAAGGACAGCCCCAGCATTTT
. | TRBJ2-1 | TRBV4-3 | . | 15 | CASSEERSSYNEQFF | TGCGCCAGCAGCGAAGAGCGGAGCTCCTACAATGAGCAGTTCTTC
. | TRBJ1-2 | TRBV5-5 | few | 11 | CASGGLGGYTF | TGTGCCAGCGGAGGGTTGGGCGGCTACACCTTC
TRBD2 | TRBJ2-7 | TRBV5-1 | few | 17 | CASSLSSSGRAGGEQYF | TGCGCCAGCAGCTTGTCGTCTAGCGGGAGGGCCGGAGGCGAGCAGTACTTC
. | TRBJ1-1 | TRBV4-3 | once | 15 | CASSQGSGWNTEAFF | TGCGCCAGCAGCCAAGGTTCGGGTTGGAACACTGAAGCTTTCTTT
TRBD2 | TRBJ2-7 | TRBV11-2 | . | 14 | CASSLSGRTEEQYF | TGTGCCAGCAGCCTTAGCGGGAGAACTGAGGAGCAGTACTTC
. | TRBJ1-2 | TRBV4-3 | . | 16 | CASSQDTAGVAYGYTF | TGCGCCAGCAGCCAAGATACGGCAGGGGTGGCCTATGGCTACACCTTC
TRBD2 | TRBJ2-7 | TRBV28 | . | 14 | CASSPGLAPYEQYF | TGTGCCAGCAGCCCTGGACTAGCTCCCTACGAGCAGTACTTC
. | TRBJ1-1 | TRBV21-1 | . | 15 | CASSRTGQKCTEAFF | TGTGCCAGCAGCAGAACGGGACAAAAATGCACTGAAGCTTTCTTT
. | TRBJ2-7 | TRBV7-9 | . | 12 | CASSFSGSEQYF | TGTGCCAGCAGCTTTAGCGGTTCCGAGCAGTACTTC
. | TRBJ1-1 | TRBV28 | . | 13 | CASSLQGGTEAFF | TGTGCCAGCAGTTTGCAGGGCGGCACTGAAGCTTTCTTT
. | TRBJ1-1 | TRBV4-1 | . | 15 | CASSQEGQKHTEAFF | TGCGCCAGCAGCCAAGAAGGACAGAAACACACTGAAGCTTTCTTT
. | TRBJ2-1 | TRBV28 | once | 14 | CASSLSGMLSEQFF | TGTGCCAGCAGTTTATCCGGGATGCTTAGTGAGCAGTTCTTC
. | TRBJ1-6 | TRBV7-9 | few | 14 | CASSLEQGNSPLHF | TGTGCCAGCAGCTTAGAACAGGGCAATTCACCCCTCCACTTT
. | TRBJ2-1 | TRBV5-4 | . | 15 | CASSLSEGHDNEQFF | TGTGCCAGCAGCTTGTCGGAGGGCCACGACAATGAGCAGTTCTTC
. | TRBJ2-1 | TRBV7-6 | . | 19 | CASSLVNWRQVSSYNEQFF | TGTGCCAGCAGCTTAGTAAATTGGAGACAGGTCAGCTCCTACAATGAGCAGTTCTTC
TRBD2 | TRBJ2-1 | TRBV6-4 | . | 16 | CASSDSIAGSYNEQFF | TGTGCCAGCAGTGACTCGATAGCGGGGAGCTACAATGAGCAGTTCTTC
TRBD1 | TRBJ2-7 | TRBV28 | . | 15 | CASSGDREEFYEQYF | TGTGCCAGCAGTGGGGACAGGGAGGAATTCTACGAGCAGTACTTC
TRBD1 | TRBJ1-1 | TRBV29-1 | . | 17 | CSVEALGDRAGGTEAFF | TGCAGCGTTGAAGCCCTAGGGGACAGGGCAGGGGGAACTGAAGCTTTCTTT
. | TRBJ1-4 | TRBV30 | . | 15 | CAWNVVGATNEKLFF | TGTGCCTGGAACGTCGTCGGTGCAACTAATGAAAAACTGTTTTTT
TRBD1 | TRBJ1-5 | TRBV7-2 | . | 14 | CASSSTGRNQPQHF | TGTGCCAGCAGCTCGACAGGGAGAAATCAGCCCCAGCATTTT
TRBD2 | TRBJ2-7 | TRBV9 | . | 14 | CASSVGAGAYEQYF | TGTGCCAGCAGCGTAGGGGCGGGAGCGTACGAGCAGTACTTC
TRBD2 | TRBJ2-7 | TRBV5-1 | . | 17 | CASSPTTSGSLSYEQYF | TGCGCCAGCAGCCCCACGACTAGCGGGAGTCTCTCCTACGAGCAGTACTTC
TRBD1 | TRBJ1-5 | TRBV27 | . | 12 | CASSDRGGPQHF | TGTGCCAGCTCGGACAGGGGCGGGCCCCAGCATTTT
. | TRBJ2-5 | TRBV4-3 | . | 15 | CASSPQGGFQETQYF | TGCGCCAGCAGCCCCCAGGGCGGATTCCAAGAGACCCAGTACTTC
. | TRBJ1-4 | TRBV4-1 | few | 19 | CASSQDLTFEDSWNEKLFF | TGCGCCAGCAGCCAAGATCTAACGTTCGAGGACAGCTGGAATGAAAAACTGTTTTTT
TRBD1 | TRBJ1-2 | TRBV6-5 | . | 13 | CASTRARGRGYTF | TGTGCCAGCACACGGGCCAGGGGGCGCGGGTACACCTTC
TRBD1 | TRBJ1-2 | TRBV29-1 | . | 13 | CSFRTGLNYGYTF | TGCAGCTTTAGGACAGGTCTTAACTATGGCTACACCTTC
TRBD1 | TRBJ1-1 | TRBV4-1 | . | 15 | CASSQVYRGDTEAFF | TGCGCCAGCAGCCAAGTATACAGGGGGGATACTGAAGCTTTCTTT
TRBD1 | TRBJ2-1 | TRBV4-1 | . | 16 | CASSETGGYSYNEQFF | TGCGCCAGCAGCGAGACAGGGGGTTATTCCTACAATGAGCAGTTCTTC
. | TRBJ1-2 | TRBV2 | . | 13 | CASKARYLYGYTF | TGTGCCAGCAAGGCCAGGTATTTATATGGCTACACCTTC
TRBD1 | TRBJ2-3 | TRBV6-6 | . | 12 | CASSQQGNTQYF | TGTGCCAGCAGTCAACAGGGGAATACGCAGTATTTT
TRBD1 | TRBJ1-2 | TRBV30 | once | 14 | CAWSLPGQYYGYTF | TGTGCCTGGAGCCTACCGGGACAGTATTATGGCTACACCTTC
TRBD2 | TRBJ2-7 | TRBV5-1 | once | 18 | CASSRGLAGLTPSDEQYF | TGCGCCAGCAGCAGGGGACTAGCGGGACTTACCCCGTCGGATGAGCAGTACTTC
TRBD1 | TRBJ1-4 | TRBV4-3 | . | 16 | CASSQASGQPNEKLFF | TGCGCCAGCAGCCAAGCCTCGGGACAGCCTAATGAAAAACTGTTTTTT
. | TRBJ1-1 | TRBV28 | . | 15 | CASSLPIGAATEAFF | TGTGCCAGCAGTCTCCCTATTGGAGCTGCCACTGAAGCTTTCTTT
. | TRBJ1-2 | TRBV7-2 | once | 15 | CASSPDPTENYGYTF | TGTGCCAGCAGCCCCGACCCGACAGAGAACTATGGCTACACCTTC
. | TRBJ2-7 | TRBV7-9 | few | 13 | CASSFTTGYEQYF | TGTGCCAGCAGCTTCACTACAGGGTACGAGCAGTACTTC
. | TRBJ2-1 | TRBV6-5 | . | 14 | CASSYGIGGNEQFF | TGTGCCAGCAGTTACGGGATAGGGGGCAATGAGCAGTTCTTC
. | TRBJ1-5 | TRBV20-1 | . | 11 | CSASGDQPQHF | TGCAGTGCCTCGGGGGATCAGCCCCAGCATTTT
. | TRBJ2-1 | TRBV7-2 | . | 13 | CASSLDSGPEQFF | TGTGCCAGCAGCTTAGATTCGGGTCCTGAGCAGTTCTTC
. | TRBJ1-6 | TRBV6-1 | . | 16 | CASSEIAGSYNSPLHF | TGTGCCAGCAGTGAAATAGCTGGTTCCTATAATTCACCCCTCCACTTT
. | TRBJ2-1 | TRBV7-8 | . | 15 | CASSLVGSYNNEQFF | TGTGCCAGCAGCTTAGTGGGCAGCTACAACAATGAGCAGTTCTTC
TRBD2 | TRBJ2-7 | TRBV28 | . | 15 | CASSRGLAGFHEQYF | TGTGCCAGCAGTCGAGGACTAGCGGGGTTCCACGAGCAGTACTTC
. | TRBJ1-2 | TRBV5-1 | . | 11 | CASRLVDGYTF | TGCGCCAGCAGACTCGTTGATGGCTACACCTTC
. | TRBJ1-5 | TRBV4-3 | few | 15 | CASSQDGRDWQPQHF | TGCGCCAGCAGCCAAGACGGTAGGGACTGGCAGCCCCAGCATTTT
. | TRBJ1-2 | TRBV4-3 | . | 14 | CASSQDLGGYGYTF | TGCGCCAGCAGCCAAGATCTGGGAGGCTATGGCTACACCTTC
TRBD2 | TRBJ2-5 | TRBV15 | few | 16 | CATSSESSGGAETQYF | TGTGCCACCAGCAGCGAATCTAGCGGGGGGGCAGAGACCCAGTACTTC
. | TRBJ1-5 | TRBV10-3 | . | 13 | CAISGTGDQPQHF | TGTGCCATCAGCGGGACGGGAGATCAGCCCCAGCATTTT
. | TRBJ1-1 | TRBV28 | . | 12 | CASSLLNTEAFF | TGTGCCAGCAGCCTCTTGAACACTGAAGCTTTCTTT
. | TRBJ2-1 | TRBV6-1 | . | 12 | CASRDRYNEQFF | TGTGCCAGCAGAGACAGGTACAATGAGCAGTTCTTC
TRBD1 | TRBJ1-1 | TRBV9 | . | 16 | CASSGTGRGVGTEAFF | TGTGCCAGCAGCGGGACAGGGAGAGGGGTAGGCACTGAAGCTTTCTTT
. | TRBJ1-1 | TRBV4-3 | once | 15 | CASSQAQRGNAEAFF | TGCGCCAGCAGCCAAGCGCAAAGGGGGAACGCTGAAGCTTTCTTT
TRBD1 | TRBJ1-4 | TRBV7-9 | few | 16 | CASSLGDRGSNEKLFF | TGTGCCAGCAGCTTAGGGGACAGGGGGTCGAATGAAAAACTGTTTTTT
TRBD2 | TRBJ2-3 | TRBV15 | . | 16 | CATSRDGGGAEDTQYF | TGTGCCACCAGCAGAGATGGCGGGGGGGCTGAAGATACGCAGTATTTT
. | TRBJ2-1 | TRBV30 | . | 13 | CAWKSGSYNEQFF | TGTGCCTGGAAAAGCGGTTCCTACAATGAGCAGTTCTTC
TRBD1 | TRBJ2-3 | TRBV9 | . | 14 | CASSTRQGADTQYF | TGTGCCAGCAGCACACGACAGGGGGCAGATACGCAGTATTTT
. | TRBJ1-5 | TRBV2 | . | 14 | CASNRRGLDQPQHF | TGTGCCAGCAACCGGAGGGGATTAGATCAGCCCCAGCATTTT
TRBD2 | TRBJ2-1 | TRBV9 | . | 15 | CASSVASGGYNEQFF | TGTGCCAGCAGCGTAGCTAGCGGGGGTTACAATGAGCAGTTCTTC
TRBD2 | TRBJ2-5 | TRBV9 | . | 14 | CASSVGGGQETQYF | TGTGCCAGCAGCGTCGGCGGGGGCCAAGAGACCCAGTACTTC